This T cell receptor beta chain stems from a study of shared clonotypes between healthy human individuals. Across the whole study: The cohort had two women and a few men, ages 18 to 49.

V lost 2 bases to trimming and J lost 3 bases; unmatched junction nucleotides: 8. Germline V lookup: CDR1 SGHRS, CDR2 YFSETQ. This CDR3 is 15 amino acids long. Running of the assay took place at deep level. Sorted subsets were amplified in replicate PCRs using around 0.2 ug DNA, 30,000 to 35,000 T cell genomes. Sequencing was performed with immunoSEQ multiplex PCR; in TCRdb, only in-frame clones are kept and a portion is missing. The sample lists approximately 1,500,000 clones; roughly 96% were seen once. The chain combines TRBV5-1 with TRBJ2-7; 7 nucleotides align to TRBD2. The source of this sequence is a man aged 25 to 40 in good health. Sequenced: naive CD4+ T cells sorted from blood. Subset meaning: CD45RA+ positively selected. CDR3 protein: CASSFLEAGIYEQYF. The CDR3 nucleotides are TGCGCCAGCAGCTTTCTCGAAGCGGGGATCTACGAGCAGTACTTC.